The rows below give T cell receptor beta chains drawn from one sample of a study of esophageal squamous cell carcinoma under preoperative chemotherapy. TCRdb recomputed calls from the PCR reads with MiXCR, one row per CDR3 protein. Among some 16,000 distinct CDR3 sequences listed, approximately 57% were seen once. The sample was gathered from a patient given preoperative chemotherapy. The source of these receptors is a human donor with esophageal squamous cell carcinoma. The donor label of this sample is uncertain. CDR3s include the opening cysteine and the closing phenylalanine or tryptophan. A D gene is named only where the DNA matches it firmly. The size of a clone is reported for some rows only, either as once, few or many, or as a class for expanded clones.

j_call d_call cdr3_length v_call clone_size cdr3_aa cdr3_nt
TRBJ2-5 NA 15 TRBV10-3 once CAGGDGGRDQETQYF TGTGCCGGGGGGGACGGGGGGCGGGACCAAGAGACCCAGTACTTC
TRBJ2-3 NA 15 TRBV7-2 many CASSLEPWGTDTQYF TGTGCCAGCAGCTTAGAGCCATGGGGCACAGATACGCAGTATTTT
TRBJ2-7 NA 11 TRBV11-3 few CASSLDNEQYF TGTGCCAGCAGCTTAGACAATGAGCAGTACTTC
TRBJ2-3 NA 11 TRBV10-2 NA CASSEVDTQYF TGCGCCAGCAGTGAGGTGGATACGCAGTATTTT
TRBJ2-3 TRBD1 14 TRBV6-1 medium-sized CASNRGDNTDTQYF TGTGCCAGCAACAGGGGGGATAATACAGATACGCAGTATTTT
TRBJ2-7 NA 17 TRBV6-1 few CASSAQGLGGEPYEQYF TGTGCCAGCAGTGCTCAAGGTCTGGGGGGAGAGCCCTACGAGCAGTACTTC
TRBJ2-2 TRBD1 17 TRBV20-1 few CSARATPGGQNTGELFF TGCAGTGCTAGAGCCACACCAGGGGGACAGAACACCGGGGAGCTGTTTTTT
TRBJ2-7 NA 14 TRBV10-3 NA CGGARRWDTDMQYF TGTGGCGGCGCGAGGCGGTGGGACACAGACATGCAGTACTTC
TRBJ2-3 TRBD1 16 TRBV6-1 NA CACSEGRQGAKDTQYF TGTGCGTGCAGTGAAGGGAGACAGGGAGCCAAAGATACGCAGTATTTC
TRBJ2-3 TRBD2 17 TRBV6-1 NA CASSASGGGCGKNTQYF TGTGCCAGCAGTGCAAGCGGGGGGGGGTGCGGCAAAAACACGCAGTACTTT
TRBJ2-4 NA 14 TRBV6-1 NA CGSLGSCAKNTQYF TGTGGCAGCTTGGGGTCGTGCGCGAAGAACACACAGTATTTC
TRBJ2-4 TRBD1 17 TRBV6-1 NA CASSEGTGGLAPHIQYF TGTGCCAGCAGTGAAGGAACAGGGGGGCTAGCTCCCCACATTCAGTACTTC
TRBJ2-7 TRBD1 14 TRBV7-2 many CASSLGTGAYEQYF TGTGCCAGCAGCTTAGGTACAGGGGCCTACGAGCAGTACTTC
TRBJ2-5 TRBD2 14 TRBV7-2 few CASSPRGGLETQYF TGTGCCAGCAGCCCTCGGGGGGGCCTAGAGACCCAGTACTTC
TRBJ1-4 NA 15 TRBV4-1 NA CASSQDAQGDEKLFF TGCGCCAGCAGCCAAGATGCACAGGGAGATGAAAAACTGTTTTTT
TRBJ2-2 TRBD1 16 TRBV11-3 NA CASSGRDRKGTGELFF TGTGCCAGCAGCGGCCGGGACAGGAAGGGCACCGGGGAGCTGTTTTTT
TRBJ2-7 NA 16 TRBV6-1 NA CASSRNQGGAANTQYF TGTGCCAGCAGTCGCAACCAGGGGGGCGCCGCAAACACGCAGTACTTC
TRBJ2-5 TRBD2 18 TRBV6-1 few CASSRTSGRAGYQETQYF TGTGCCAGCAGCAGGACTAGCGGGAGGGCCGGGTACCAAGAGACCCAGTACTTC
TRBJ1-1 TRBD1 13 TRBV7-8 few CASSPGQGSSAFF TGTGCCAGCAGCCCAGGACAGGGTAGCTCTGCTTTCTTT
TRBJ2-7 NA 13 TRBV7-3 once CASTPGIWNEQYF TGTGCCAGCACCCCGGGAATATGGAACGAGCAGTACTTC
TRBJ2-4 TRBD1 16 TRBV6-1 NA CASSVRGGQAKNTQYF TGTGCCAGCAGTGTACGAGGGGGACAGGCCAAAAACACTCAGTACTTC
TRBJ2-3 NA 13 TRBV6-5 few CASSYPSGEAQYF TGTGCCAGCAGTTACCCTTCGGGGGAGGCGCAGTATTTT
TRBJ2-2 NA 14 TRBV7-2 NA CASSLYSSAGELFF TGTGCCAGCAGCTTATACAGCAGTGCCGGGGAGCTGTTTTTT
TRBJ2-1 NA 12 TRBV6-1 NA CASTRESGEQFF TGTGCCAGCACGAGGGAGTCTGGTGAGCAGTTCTTC
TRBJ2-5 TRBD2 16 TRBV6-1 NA CASSPPSGRASETQYF TGTGCCAGCAGCCCCCCTAGCGGGAGGGCCTCAGAGACCCAGTACTTC
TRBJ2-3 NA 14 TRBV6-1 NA CASARGGDPDTQYF TGTGCGAGCGCTAGGGGGGGGGACCCAGATACGCAGTATTTT
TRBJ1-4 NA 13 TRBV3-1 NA CASSQTGREKLFF TGTGCCAGCAGCCAAACAGGGCGCGAAAAACTGTTTTTT
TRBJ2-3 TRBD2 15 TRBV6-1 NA CASSLAGGPWDTQYF TGTGCCAGCTCCCTAGCGGGAGGGCCATGGGATACGCAGTATTTT
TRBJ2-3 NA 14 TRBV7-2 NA CASSLSWGSDTQYF TGTGCCAGCAGCTTATCCTGGGGCTCAGATACGCAGTATTTT
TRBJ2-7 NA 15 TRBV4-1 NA CASSQESRLSYEQYF TGCGCCAGCAGCCAAGAATCGCGACTGAGCTACGAGCAGTACTTC
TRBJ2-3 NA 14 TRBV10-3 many CAGAGGRDTDTQYF TGTGCGGGCGCTGGGGGGCGGGACACAGATACGCAGTATTTC
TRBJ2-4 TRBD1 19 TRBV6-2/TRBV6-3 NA CASSRRTGESFVAKNIQYF TGTGCCAGCAGTCGCCGGACAGGGGAGAGCTTCGTAGCCAAAAACATTCAGTACTTC
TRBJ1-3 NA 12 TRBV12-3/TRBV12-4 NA CASTPNGNTIYF TGTGCCAGCACCCCAAATGGAAACACCATATATTTT
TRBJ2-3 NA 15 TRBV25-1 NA CAGGDGADSKYTQYF TGTGCCGGGGGTGACGGGGCGGACTCCAAATATACGCAGTATTTT
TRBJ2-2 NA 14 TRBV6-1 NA CASSLAVSTETQFF TGTGCCAGCAGCCTGGCTGTCAGCACAGAGACGCAGTTTTTT
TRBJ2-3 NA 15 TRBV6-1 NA CAAGRGGRHQETQYF TGTGCCGCGGGTAGAGGGGGACGACACCAGGAGACCCAGTACTTT
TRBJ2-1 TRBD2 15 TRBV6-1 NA CASSELGRGRGEQFF TGTGCCAGCAGTGAATTAGGGCGCGGGAGAGGTGAGCAGTTCTTC
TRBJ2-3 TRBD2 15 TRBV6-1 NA CASGEGGRATDTQYF TGTGCCAGCGGCGAGGGCGGGAGAGCCACAGATACTCAGTACTTT
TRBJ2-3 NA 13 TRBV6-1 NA CASRDAIGIAQYF TGTGCCAGCAGGGATGCGATAGGAATTGCGCAGTATTTC
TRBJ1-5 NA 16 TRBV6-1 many CASSARQFTSNQPQHF TGTGCCAGCAGTGCGAGGCAGTTCACTAGCAATCAGCCCCAGCATTTT
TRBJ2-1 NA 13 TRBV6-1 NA CASKEVTEVEQFF TGTGCCAGCAAGGAGGTTACGGAGGTCGAGCAGTTCTTC
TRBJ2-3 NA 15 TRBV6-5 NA CASSYSSLGTDTQYF TGTGCCAGCAGTTACTCGAGTCTAGGTACAGATACGCAGTATTTT
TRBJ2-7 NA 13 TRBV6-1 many CASSDNTGSEQYF TGTGCCAGCAGTGACAATACGGGGAGCGAGCAGTACTTC
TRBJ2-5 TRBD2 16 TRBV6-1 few CASKSSLAGGLETQYF TGTGCCAGCAAGTCCTCACTAGCGGGAGGGTTGGAGACCCAGTACTTC
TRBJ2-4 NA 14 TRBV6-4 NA CAGRGAGAKNTQYF TGTGCCGGCAGGGGGGCGGGAGCCAAAAACACGCAGTATTTC
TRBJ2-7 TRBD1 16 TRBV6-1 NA CASKLYFRTGEYEQYF TGTGCCAGCAAACTATATTTTAGGACAGGGGAGTACGAGCAGTACTTC
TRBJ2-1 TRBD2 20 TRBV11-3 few CASRIGDGRSHNGGHNEQFF TGTGCCAGCAGAATAGGGGACGGGAGGTCACACAATGGTGGGCATAATGAGCAGTTCTTC
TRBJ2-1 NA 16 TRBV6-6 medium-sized CASSYPRAGGYNEQFF TGTGCCAGCAGTTACCCCCGAGCGGGCGGGTACAATGAGCAGTTCTTC
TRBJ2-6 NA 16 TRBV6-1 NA CASSEILCSGAEVQYF TGTGCCAGCAGTGAAATCCTGTGCTCGGGGGCAGAGGTCCAGTATTTC
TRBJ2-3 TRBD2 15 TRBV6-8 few CARGPGGGRADTQYF TGTGCCAGGGGTCCCGGGGGGGGGCGGGCAGATACGCAGTATTTC
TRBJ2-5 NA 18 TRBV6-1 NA CASSEEGQGALDKKTQYF TGTGCCAGCAGTGAAGAGGGGCAAGGGGCCTTAGACAAAAAGACCCAGTACTTC
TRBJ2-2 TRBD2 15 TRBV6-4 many CASSDTSGSTGELFF TGTGCCAGCAGTGACACTAGCGGGAGCACCGGGGAGCTGTTTTTT
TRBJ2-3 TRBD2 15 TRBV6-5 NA CASSSWTSGTDIQYF TGTGCCAGCAGTTCGTGGACTAGCGGCACAGATATTCAGTATTTT
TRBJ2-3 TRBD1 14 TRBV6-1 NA CASSLQGATDTQYF TGTGCCAGCAGCCTACAGGGGGCCACAGATACGCAGTATTTT
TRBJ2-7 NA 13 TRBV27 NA CASRGQRSYEQYF TGTGCCAGCAGGGGACAACGCTCCTACGAGCAGTACTTC
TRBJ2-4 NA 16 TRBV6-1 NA CASSEGGLGPKNTQYF TGTGCCAGCAGTGAAGGGGGACTGGGACCCAAAAACACGCAGTACTTC
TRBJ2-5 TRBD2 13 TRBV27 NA CASSPRTSGNRYF TGTGCCAGCAGTCCCCGGACTAGCGGGAACAGGTACTTC
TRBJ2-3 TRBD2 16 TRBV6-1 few CASSPQASGRTDTQYF TGTGCCAGCAGTCCTCAAGCTAGCGGACGCACAGATACGCAGTATTTT
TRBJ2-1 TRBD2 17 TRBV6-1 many CASRGLAGGLSYNEQFF TGTGCCAGCAGGGGACTAGCGGGAGGGCTCTCCTACAATGAGCAGTTCTTC
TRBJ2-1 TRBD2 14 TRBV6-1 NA CASSEAGGPREQFF TGTGCCAGCAGTGAAGCGGGAGGGCCGAGGGAGCAGTTCTTC